The text below deals with one T cell receptor beta chain. Authors' methods: Estimates of nucleated cell counts were drawn from the amplification of reference gene primers. The protocol was immunoSEQ multiplex PCR, while the TCRdb copy is restricted to in-frame clones and leaves out a portion. That table gives V, J and clone size, and the DNA gave D and trimming. The sample lists 130,000 to 150,000 clones; more than 70% were seen once. These data belong to a study of blood T cell repertoires in COVID-19. Study background: COVID-19 samples from acute and convalescent phases originated in the United States, Italy and Spain. T cells, B-cell-depleted T cells, or PBMCs supplied cDNA or gDNA.

Germline CDR1 is LGHDT and CDR2 is YNNKEL (reference sequence). V dropped 1 base and J dropped 8 bases, with 11 bases sitting between them. The CDR3 has 13 amino acids. The specimen sequenced was peripheral blood. The chain uses TRBV3-1 (or the pseudogene TRBV3-2) and TRBJ1-2; the D gene is possibly TRBD1 (5 bases). The receptor was derived from a man in his 60s with active or convalescent COVID-19. Here the CDR3 reads CASSQAVRGGYTF. DNA for the CDR3: TGTGCCAGCAGCCAAGCCGTCCGGGGGGGCTACACCTTC.